This T cell receptor beta chain was sequenced in a study of OX40 agonist ivuxolimab in advanced cancers. Study-level background: Cohort: 80% to 90% men, mean age approximately 64, aged roughly 20 to 79. Two patients with cutaneous melanoma and one with hepatocellular carcinoma, three in total, showed partial responses. Study observations and caveats: Both CD4+ and CD8+ T cell populations in blood had undergone clonal expansion by week 6 at 0.1 to 3.0 mg/kg. On average, CD8+ T cells showed a greater number of expanded clones than CD4+.

On this clone itself: Its antigen is still unknown.

The assay was immunoSEQ multiplex PCR, and TCRdb's table has in-frame clones only and misses some. Of about 83,000 clones in the sample, 70% to 85% are singletons; the top ten hold under 8%. Germline loops: CDR1 LNHDA, CDR2 SQIVND (reference sequence). Trimming at V came to 5 bases and at J to 8 bases, leaving 9 bases not matched to a gene. The CDR3 covers 14 residues. The chain has TRBV19 and TRBJ1-2; 9 bases agree with TRBD1. The sequencing here drew on CD4+ or CD8+ T cells sorted from blood, taken in a trial of the OX40 agonist ivuxolimab. This sequence was found in an adult with an advanced solid tumor such as melanoma, head and neck, liver or kidney cancer. The CDR3 sequence: CASSVGQGLRGYTF. CDR3 in DNA: TGTGCCAGTAGTGTGGGACAGGGTTTGAGGGGCTACACCTTC.